This record covers a single T cell receptor beta chain. This sample was taken from a study of blood T cell repertoires in COVID-19. Study details: Acute-phase and convalescent COVID-19 samples originated in the United States, Italy and Spain. The analysed material was cDNA or gDNA that came from T cells, B-cell-depleted T cells, or PBMCs.

As handled by the study authors: Reference gene primer amplification in the assay estimated nucleated cell counts. Measured with immunoSEQ multiplex PCR; TCRdb has only the in-frame clones, and not every one. For V, J and clone size, that table is used; D and trimming come from the DNA. The data contain approximately 200,000 clones, roughly 91% of them singletons. Cohorts were assigned according to the clinical history that participants reported. The CDR3 length is 14 residues. Trimming at V came to 4 bases and at J to 5 bases, leaving 2 bases not matched to a gene. In germline, CDR1 is MGHDK, CDR2 SYGVNS.

The genes are TRBV25-1 and TRBJ2-3, with TRBD2 matching 11 bases. The sequence came from a man in his thirties or forties in a cohort exposed to, infected with or recovered from COVID-19 (not recorded which). Sequences were obtained from PBMCs or T cells enriched from blood (not recorded which). Here the CDR3 DNA reads TGTGCCAGCAGTGTGGGACTAGCGGTAGATACGCAGTATTTT. The encoded protein is CASSVGLAVDTQYF.